The rows below give T cell receptor beta chains drawn from one sample of a study of cytotoxic CD8 clonotypes in ibrutinib-treated CLL. The method was immunoSEQ multiplex PCR; TCRdb's version includes in-frame clones alone and lacks a portion of them. The sample includes fewer than 50,000 clones, about 72% of them seen just once. This specimen was PBMCs, taken after 12 months of ibrutinib treatment. These receptors all come from a human donor with chronic lymphocytic leukemia. Both conserved end residues are part of each CDR3. The order of the fields is V gene, CDR3 protein.

V gene: TRBV10-3
CDR3 protein: CATTSGTHYEQYF

V gene: TRBV10-2
CDR3 protein: CASTLTGGEYGYTF

V gene: TRBV23-1
CDR3 protein: CASSPQPRDWGSKNIQYF

V gene: TRBV5-6
CDR3 protein: CASSLGTYAGELFF

V gene: TRBV15
CDR3 protein: CATSSTLAGKNNEQFF

V gene: TRBV7-8
CDR3 protein: CASSFLQGHEQYF

V gene: TRBV7-8
CDR3 protein: CASSLTGGTEAFF

V gene: TRBV10-2
CDR3 protein: CASTRSSGYNNEQFF

V gene: TRBV27
CDR3 protein: CASSFGIGDEQYF

V gene: TRBV7-2
CDR3 protein: CASSHTPSGTSTDTQYF

V gene: TRBV19
CDR3 protein: CASSKEGGVSYNEQFF

V gene: TRBV27
CDR3 protein: CASSEGAYNEQFF

V gene: TRBV11-1
CDR3 protein: CASSPTGKRISYNEQFF

V gene: TRBV7-2
CDR3 protein: CASSLVIGGELFF

V gene: TRBV2
CDR3 protein: CASSGQGANTEAFF

V gene: TRBV28
CDR3 protein: CATRQGSDQPQHF

V gene: TRBV5-1
CDR3 protein: CASSLIAGGGNEQFF

V gene: TRBV9
CDR3 protein: CASSVESVRSEQFF

V gene: TRBV10-1
CDR3 protein: CASSEQLEVPTGNTIYF

V gene: TRBV27
CDR3 protein: CASSPRRQETQYF

V gene: TRBV19
CDR3 protein: CASSMRLGEDQPQHF

V gene: TRBV27
CDR3 protein: CASSTGRHGYTF

V gene: TRBV19
CDR3 protein: CASSIGREGSQPQHF

V gene: TRBV28
CDR3 protein: CASSLAGRVEKLFF

V gene: TRBV5-6
CDR3 protein: CASRGRWDRAYEQYF

V gene: TRBV7-9
CDR3 protein: CASSLALAPEQYF

V gene: TRBV7-2
CDR3 protein: CASSLSGDPNTEAFF

V gene: TRBV7-9
CDR3 protein: CASSYATGQETQYF

V gene: TRBV9
CDR3 protein: CASSYDRNYGYTF

V gene: TRBV4-3
CDR3 protein: CASSPRDRGSNEQFF

V gene: TRBV6-6
CDR3 protein: CASRFLKTGTTGELFF

V gene: TRBV7-8
CDR3 protein: CASSLAETRGWEQFF

V gene: TRBV6-1
CDR3 protein: CASSGSAPSNQPQHF

V gene: TRBV5-6
CDR3 protein: CASSPGDYRNEQFF

V gene: TRBV11-1
CDR3 protein: CASSLQQTPTGYTF

V gene: TRBV6-6
CDR3 protein: CASSYPRGEYEQYF

V gene: TRBV5-6
CDR3 protein: CASSPSQGLGEAFF

V gene: TRBV5-4
CDR3 protein: CASGGEANTGELFF

V gene: TRBV4-1
CDR3 protein: CASNTGYNEKLFF

V gene: TRBV6-1
CDR3 protein: CASIPPGHPEAFF

V gene: TRBV19
CDR3 protein: CASTHLGSSTDTQYF

V gene: TRBV7-2
CDR3 protein: CASSSLTETQYF

V gene: TRBV30
CDR3 protein: CAWSPAQETQYF